This TCR beta chain was captured in a study of blood T cells in healthy people across ages. Study-wide points: Unsorted PBMC input precluded a conclusive naive versus antigen-experienced comparison.

Together with a sample-barcoded 5' primer, a J-beta primer mix was included in a second PCR lasting roughly 6 to 12 cycles. TCRdb called the 5' RACE reads again in MiXCR, with one record for every CDR3 protein. The sample includes hundreds of thousands of distinct CDR3 sequences, about 28% of them seen just once. The CDR3 is 13 residues long. Germline assignment: CDR1 MNHNS and CDR2 SASEGT. V was shortened by 6 bases and J by 8 bases, with 16 bases between the two germline ends. This clonotype was detected only a few times. Its antigen remains unknown. The material sequenced was blood. This receptor was obtained from a woman older than 75 in good health. The chain uses TRBV6-1 and TRBJ1-2, with TRBD1 as a possible D gene (5 bases). In DNA form, the CDR3 reads TGTGCCAGCAGCGAGGCAGGGCCCGTCGGCTACACCTTC. Encoded protein: CASSEAGPVGYTF.